The entry that follows covers one T cell receptor beta chain sequence. Antigen unknown. The data derive from a study of T cell repertoires in cytomegalovirus infection. Germline values: CDR1 SNHLY, CDR2 FYNNEI. The CDR3 is 13 residues long. J gave up 3 bases and V 11 bases, and 9 bases lay outside the gene matches. TCRdb called the reads again in MiXCR, with one record for every CDR3 protein. The top ten clones hold roughly an eighth of a sample with hundreds of thousands of distinct CDR3 sequences, approximately 32% of them seen once. The TCR comes from a human donor in good health (CMV status not recorded). Some clones in this sample may be carry-over from other donors' samples. The source material was cultured CD8+ T cells from PBMCs, sampled from culture after CMV antigen stimulation. V and J are TRBV2 and TRBJ1-1, with 7 bases matching TRBD1. CDR3 DNA: TGTGCCGGCACCAAAACAGGGGACACTGAAGCTTTCTTT. Its protein product is CAGTKTGDTEAFF.